This T cell receptor beta chain was sequenced during a study of T-cell memory formation after mild COVID-19. Study conclusions and caveats: Clones that contracted from day 15 to 85 had balanced CD4/CD8; later expanders were CD4+ biased. Pre-infection memory held some responding clones, suggesting pre-existing cross-reactive T cells responded.

This clonotype has only a few counts. Its antigen remains unidentified. Using its own MiXCR run on the 5' RACE reads, TCRdb lists one record per CDR3 protein. The table has 210,000 or so distinct CDR3 sequences, 15% to 20% seen once. Trimming took off 1 base at V and 4 bases at J, with 10 bases between the two ends. Germline V gene lookup returns CDR1 MGHDK and CDR2 SYGVNS. The CDR3 contains 15 residues. The chain has TRBV25-1 and TRBJ2-2, with D unresolved. Material for sequencing was PBMCs or a T cell subset sorted from them (not recorded which). The sequence came from an adult woman who had mild COVID-19 (a few samples of this study predate the infection). Cell type and time point are not known. CDR3: CASSEFWVVTGELFF. The CDR3 coding sequence is TGTGCCAGCAGTGAATTCTGGGTAGTCACCGGGGAGCTGTTTTTT. The complete variable domain, with remaining parts taken from reference TRBV25-1 and TRBJ2-2, reads EADIYQTPRYLVIGTGKKITLECSQTMGHDKMYWYQQDPGMELHLIHYSYGVNSTEKGDLSSESTVSRIRTEHFPLTLESARPSHTSQYLCASSEFWVVTGELFFGEGSRLTVL.